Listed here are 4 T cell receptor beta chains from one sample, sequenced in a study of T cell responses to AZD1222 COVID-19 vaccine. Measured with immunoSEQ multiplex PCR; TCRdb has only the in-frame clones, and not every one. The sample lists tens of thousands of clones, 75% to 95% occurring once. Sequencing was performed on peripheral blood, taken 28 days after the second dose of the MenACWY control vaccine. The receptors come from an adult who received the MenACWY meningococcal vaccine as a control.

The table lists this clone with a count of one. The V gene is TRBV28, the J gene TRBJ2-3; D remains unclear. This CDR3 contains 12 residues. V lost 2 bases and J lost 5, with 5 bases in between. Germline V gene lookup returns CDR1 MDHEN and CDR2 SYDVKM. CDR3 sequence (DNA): TGTGCCAGCAGTTTAGCAAGAGATACGCAGTATTTT. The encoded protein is CASSLARDTQYF.

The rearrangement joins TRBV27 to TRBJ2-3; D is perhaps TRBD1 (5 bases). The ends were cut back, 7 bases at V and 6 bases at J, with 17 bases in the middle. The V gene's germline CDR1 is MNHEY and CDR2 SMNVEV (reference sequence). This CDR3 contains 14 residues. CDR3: CASTDRSLRDTQYF. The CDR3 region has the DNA TGTGCCAGCACCGACAGAAGTCTCCGGGATACGCAGTATTTT.

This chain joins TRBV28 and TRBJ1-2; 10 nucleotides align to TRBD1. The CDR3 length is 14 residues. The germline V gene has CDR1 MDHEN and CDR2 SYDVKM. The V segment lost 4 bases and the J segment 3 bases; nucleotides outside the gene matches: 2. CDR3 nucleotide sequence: TGTGCCAGCAGTTCAGGACAGGGGGACTATGGCTACACCTTC. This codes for CASSSGQGDYGYTF.

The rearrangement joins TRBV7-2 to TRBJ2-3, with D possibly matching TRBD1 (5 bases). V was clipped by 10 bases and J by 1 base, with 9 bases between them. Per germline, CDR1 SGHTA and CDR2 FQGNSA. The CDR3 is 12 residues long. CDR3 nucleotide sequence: TGTGCCAAGGGGCTGGGCACAGATACGCAGTATTTT. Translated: CAKGLGTDTQYF.